These 23 T cell receptor beta chains came from one sample sequenced in a study of blood T cells in healthy people across ages. With a J-beta primer mix and a sample-barcoded 5' primer, a second PCR ran roughly 6 to 11 cycles. TCRdb analysed the 5' RACE reads with MiXCR anew, one entry per CDR3 protein. This table holds some 890,000 distinct CDR3 sequences, about 29% found once. These same data were also listed under a study on T cells of mothers and their children.

Material for sequencing was blood. The receptors were gathered from a woman in her thirties or forties in good health.

The gene calls are TRBV20-1 and TRBJ2-7; 7 nucleotides align to TRBD2. There are 16 residues in the CDR3. J was trimmed by 5 bases and V by 3 bases; bases with no gene match: 16. The germline V gene has CDR1 DFQATT and CDR2 SNEGSKA (reference sequence). This CDR3 reads CSASRGRRGNLHEQYF. The CDR3, as DNA: TGCAGTGCTAGTAGGGGAAGGCGGGGGAATCTCCACGAGCAGTACTTC.

The table lists this clonotype with a few counts. V gene TRBV14 combines with J gene TRBJ2-7; D is possibly TRBD1 (5 bases). The end of the DNA is better explained by TRBJ2-5, so the J call may be wrong. The germline CDR1 and CDR2 sequences are SGHDN and FVKESK. CDR3 length: 15 residues. The CDR3 DNA reads as TGTGCCAGCAGCCAAGAGTCGACAGTCTATGTGACCCAGTACTTC. Translating gives CASSQESTVYVTQYF.

This clonotype was recorded a few times. The chain uses TRBV12-3 or TRBV12-4 and TRBJ2-1; 7 bases are shared with TRBD1. The V and J ends lost 4 bases and 5 bases, in that order; junction bases with no gene match: 5. The CDR3 has 14 amino acids. The DNA for the CDR3 is TGTGCCAGCAGTTGGCACAGGGGAGACAATGAGCAGTTCTTC. Translation gives CASSWHRGDNEQFF.

On this clonotype itself: A much larger clonotype is one base distant, so this may be a read error. The chain has TRBV27 and TRBJ2-7, with 10 bases fitting TRBD1. Gene TRBJ2-5 matches the end of the DNA better, so the J call may be wrong. Germline V CDR1 and CDR2: MNHEY, SMNVEV (reference sequence). The CDR3 totals 15 residues. The chain's CDR3 is CASSLTGGVWETQYF. The DNA for the CDR3 is TGTGCCAGCAGTTTGACAGGGGGCGTTTGGGAGACCCAGTACTTC.

Points on this clonotype: Sequence at one end of the junction differs from germline and may be a read error. CDR3 bases: TGCAGTGCTAGACCACTGAGCGACCGGGCCAATGAGCAGTCCTTC. It specifies CSARPLSDRANEQSF. V and J are TRBV20-1 and TRBJ2-7; D gene unclear. The germline V gene has CDR1 DFQATT and CDR2 SNEGSKA (reference sequence). This CDR3 region has 15 residues.

This clonotype showed up just once. Being one base from a much bigger clone, this may be a read error. This chain links TRBV7-3 with TRBJ2-1, with D perhaps matching TRBD1 or TRBD2 (5 bases each). The germline gives CDR1 SGHTA, CDR2 FQGTGA. This CDR3 has 13 residues. Deletions cut 4 bases from V and 9 bases from J, with 13 bases between. CDR3 bases: TGTGCCAGCAGCTACTGCAGGGAGAGTGAGCAGTTCTTC. Protein sequence: CASSYCRESEQFF. Together with reference TRBV7-3 and TRBJ2-1, the CDR3 gives the full variable domain: GAGVSQTPSNKVTEKGKYVELRCDPISGHTALYWYRQSLGQGPEFLIYFQGTGAADDSGLPNDRFFAVRPEGSVSTLKIQRTERGDSAVYLCASSYCRESEQFFGPGTRLTVL.

This clonotype was picked up a small number of times. The chain couples TRBV7-9 to TRBJ1-1; D is uncertain. The CDR3 consists of 15 residues. Trimming stripped 7 bases from V and 2 bases from J, with 17 bases between. Looked up from germline, CDR1 is SEHNR and CDR2 is FQNEAQ (reference sequence). This CDR3 is CASIPAGSFNTEAFF. CDR3 in DNA: TGTGCCAGCATCCCAGCGGGCAGCTTCAACACTGAAGCTTTCTTT.

This clonotype occurred a few times. A read error is possible here, since a much larger clone lies one base away. The gene calls are TRBV29-1 and TRBJ2-1; no clear D gene. Trimming removed 4 bases from V and 2 bases from J, with 9 bases in between. Germline CDR1 reads SQVTM; CDR2 reads ANQGSEA. This CDR3 contains 13 residues. This CDR3 is CSVAGFPYNEQFF. The CDR3 DNA sequence: TGCAGCGTTGCAGGATTCCCCTACAATGAGCAGTTCTTC.

Concerning this clonotype itself: A much larger clonotype is one base distant, so this may be a read error. The rearrangement uses TRBV28 and TRBJ2-5, with 7 bases aligning to TRBD1. Per the germline V gene, CDR1 is MDHEN and CDR2 is SYDVKM. Trimming removed 7 bases from V and 4 bases from J; junction bases left unmatched: 6. This CDR3 is 13 amino acids long. CDR3 in amino acids: CASTGTALETQYF. CDR3 nucleotide sequence: TGTGCCAGCACCGGGACAGCCCTAGAGACCCAGTACTTC.

This clonotype was seen repeatedly, ten times or more. The chain carries TRBV29-1 and TRBJ2-3; 9 nucleotides agree with TRBD2. V gave up 6 bases and J gave up 5 bases; unmatched junction bases: 9. The CDR3 has 14 residues. From germline, CDR1 is SQVTM and CDR2 ANQGSEA. CDR3 protein: CSVTGGGGVDTQYF. The CDR3, as DNA: TGCAGCGTCACCGGCGGCGGGGGGGTAGATACGCAGTATTTT.

The chain uses TRBV5-1 and TRBJ1-2; 10 bases are a match to TRBD1. Per the germline V gene, CDR1 is SGHRS and CDR2 is YFSETQ. Trimming at V came to 4 bases and at J to 3 bases, leaving 6 bases not matched to a gene. This CDR3 spans 15 amino acids. This CDR3 reads CASSETGQGDYGYTF. For the CDR3, the DNA is TGCGCCAGCAGCGAAACAGGACAGGGGGACTATGGCTACACCTTC.

V gene TRBV2 combines with J gene TRBJ2-1; a possible D gene is TRBD2 (6 bases). Germline V gives CDR1 SNHLY, CDR2 FYNNEI. This CDR3 is built from 15 residues. Between the trimmed V and J ends, which lost 1 base and 2 bases, there was a span of 9 bases. DNA for the CDR3: TGTGCCAGCAGTGAAGGCGGGGTTACCTACAATGAGCAGTTCTTC. Residues: CASSEGGVTYNEQFF.

This clonotype occurred a few times. The V call is TRBV2, the J call TRBJ2-2; 7 positions agree with TRBD2. V was pared by 6 bases and J by 2 bases, with 3 bases of the junction left unmatched. The CDR3 is made up of 14 amino acids. The germline V gene encodes CDR1 SNHLY and CDR2 FYNNEI. CDR3 loop: CASRGLINTGELFF. In DNA form, the CDR3 reads TGTGCCAGCAGGGGACTAATAAACACCGGGGAGCTGTTTTTT.

This clonotype occurred a few times. The J gene is TRBJ1-1, the V gene TRBV6-5, with D possibly matching TRBD1 (5 bases). Germline V lookup: CDR1 MNHEY, CDR2 SVGAGI. V lost 7 bases and J lost 5, with 14 bases in between. CDR3 length: 13 residues. For the CDR3, the DNA is TGTGCCAGCACCCTCTCTGGGGGGACTGAAGCTTTCTTT. It specifies CASTLSGGTEAFF.

This rearrangement joins TRBV27 to TRBJ1-2; unclear D gene. The CDR3 consists of 13 residues. V gave up 3 bases and J gave up 5 bases, with 10 bases separating them. Germline V CDR1 and CDR2: MNHEY, SMNVEV (reference sequence). CDR3 protein: CASSLRAGYGYTF. In DNA form, the CDR3 reads TGTGCCAGCAGTTTGCGGGCGGGGTATGGCTACACCTTC.

About this clonotype: One end of the junction fails to match germline, which may point to a read error. The chain is built from TRBV28 and TRBJ2-7, with D perhaps matching TRBD2 (6 bases). This CDR3 has 14 residues. Germline V gene sequence: CDR1 MDHEN, CDR2 SYDVKM. In nucleotides, the CDR3 is TGTGTCAGCAGTTCCGGAGGGGTTGACTACGAGCAGTACTTC. Translation: CVSSSGGVDYEQYF. Variable domain in full (rest from reference TRBV28 and TRBJ2-7): DVKVTQSSRYLVKRTGEKVFLECVQDMDHENMFWYRQDPGLGLRLIYFSYDVKMKEKGDIPEGYSVSREKKERFSLILESASTNQTSMYLCVSSSGGVDYEQYFGPGTRLTVT.

This clonotype was seen ten or more times. CDR3 amino acids: CASSSPGGLYEQYF. The CDR3 coding sequence is TGTGCCAGCAGCTCCCCGGGGGGGCTTTACGAGCAGTACTTC. This rearrangement joins TRBV7-2 to TRBJ2-7; 8 bases agree with TRBD2. Germline V gene data show CDR1 as SGHTA and CDR2 as FQGNSA. The CDR3 runs 14 residues. The V segment lost 4 bases and the J segment 4 bases; nucleotides outside the gene matches: 6.

The chain couples TRBV5-1 to TRBJ2-5; no firm D call. Per the germline V gene, CDR1 is SGHRS and CDR2 is YFSETQ. V dropped 4 bases and J dropped 3 bases, with 19 bases sitting between them. This CDR3 contains 16 residues. The CDR3 DNA sequence: TGCGCCAGCAGCGCCGATGTAGGTATTGGGGAAGAGACCCAGTACTTC. Its translation: CASSADVGIGEETQYF.

This clonotype was observed at least ten times. The J gene is TRBJ1-2, the V gene TRBV12-3 or TRBV12-4; D might be TRBD1 (6 bases). Trimming pared 5 bases from V and 8 bases from J, leaving 18 bases between. The CDR3 has 14 residues. The DNA of the CDR3 is TGTGCCAGCAGTATACTCAGGGGCGGCGGCGGCTACACCTTC. Protein sequence: CASSILRGGGGYTF.

Ten or more counts support this clonotype. The chain has TRBV20-1 and TRBJ1-2; weak D call: TRBD1 (6 bases). Germline CDR1 reads DFQATT; CDR2 reads SNEGSKA (reference sequence). Trimming took off 8 bases at V and 4 bases at J, with 14 bases between the two ends. CDR3 length equals 12 residues. The CDR3 reads CSTVGGGYGYTF. CDR3 nucleotides: TGCAGTACTGTCGGGGGCGGCTATGGCTACACCTTC.

The rearrangement joins TRBV12-3 or TRBV12-4 to TRBJ2-5, with 12 bases that match TRBD2. The CDR3 runs to 16 residues. Trimming took 6 bases from V and 1 from J; bases not matched to a gene: 6. Here the CDR3 DNA reads TGTGCCAGCAGGCCTCAGACTAGCGGGAGCCAAGAGACCCAGTACTTC. As protein: CASRPQTSGSQETQYF.

This clonotype has ten or more counts. The CDR3 DNA is TGTGCCATCAGTGATGCTCAGGACGCCTACGAGCAGTACTTC. As protein: CAISDAQDAYEQYF. The V and J genes are TRBV10-3 and TRBJ2-7; D is undetermined. Deletions cut 3 bases from V and 2 bases from J, with 11 bases between. The CDR3 is 14 amino acids. CDR1 ENHRY and CDR2 SYGVKD come from the germline V gene.

This rearrangement joins TRBV3-1 to TRBJ2-6; the D gene could be TRBD1 or TRBD2 (5 bases each). This CDR3 has 18 amino acids. Trimming cost V 1 base and J 0 bases, with 13 bases left between them. Germline V lookup: CDR1 LGHDT, CDR2 YNNKEL (reference sequence). The CDR3 region is CASSQGSTDYSGANVLTF. CDR3 bases: TGTGCCAGCAGCCAAGGCTCGACAGACTACTCTGGGGCCAACGTCCTGACTTTC.